This TCR beta chain is from a study of blood T cell repertoires in COVID-19. The overall study: Acute and convalescent COVID-19 specimens originated in the United States, Italy and Spain. In each case, the material was cDNA or gDNA derived from T cells, B-cell-depleted T cells, or PBMCs.

Methods used by the authors: Estimates of nucleated cell counts were drawn from the amplification of reference gene primers. Measured with immunoSEQ multiplex PCR; TCRdb has only the in-frame clones, and not every one. For V, J and clone size, that table is used; D and trimming come from the DNA. The sample has tens of thousands of clones; 75% to 90% are singletons. CDR3 length equals 15 residues. The germline gives CDR1 SGHTA, CDR2 FQGNSA. V dropped 4 bases and J dropped 7; count of bases not matched to a gene: 10. The source material was peripheral blood. This receptor was identified in a man aged 50-59 years with acute or convalescent COVID-19. The rearrangement links TRBV7-2 to TRBJ2-1, with 7 bases identical to TRBD1. CDR3 nucleotide sequence: TGTGCCAGCAGCTCGACAGGGAGTGGCAGAAATGAGCAGTTCTTC. Protein product: CASSSTGSGRNEQFF. Full variable domain (rest looked up from reference TRBV7-2 and TRBJ2-1): GAGVSQSPSNKVTEKGKDVELRCDPISGHTALYWYRQSLGQGLEFLIYFQGNSAPDKSGLPSDRFSAERTGGSVSTLTIQRTQQEDSAVYLCASSSTGSGRNEQFFGPGTRLTVL.